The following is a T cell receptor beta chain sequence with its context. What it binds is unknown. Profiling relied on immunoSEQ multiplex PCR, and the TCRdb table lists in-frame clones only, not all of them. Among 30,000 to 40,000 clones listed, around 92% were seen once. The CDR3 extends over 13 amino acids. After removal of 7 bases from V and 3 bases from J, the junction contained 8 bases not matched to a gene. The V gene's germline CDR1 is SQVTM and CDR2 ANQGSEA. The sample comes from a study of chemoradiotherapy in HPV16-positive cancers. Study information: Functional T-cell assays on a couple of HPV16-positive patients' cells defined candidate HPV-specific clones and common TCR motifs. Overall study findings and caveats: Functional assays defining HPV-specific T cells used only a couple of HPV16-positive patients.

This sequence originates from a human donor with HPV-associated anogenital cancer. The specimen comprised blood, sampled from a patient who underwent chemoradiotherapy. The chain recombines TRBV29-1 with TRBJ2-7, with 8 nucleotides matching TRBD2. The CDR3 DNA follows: TGCAGCGCTGAGACAGCGGGGGACTACGAGCAGTACTTC. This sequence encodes CSAETAGDYEQYF.